These 15 T cell receptor beta chains were all obtained from the same sample, sequenced in a study of response to subunit inactivated influenza vaccine. TCRdb independently ran MiXCR on the RT-PCR reads; one entry per CDR3 protein. The sample lists 450,000 to 600,000 distinct CDR3 sequences, approximately 6.9% occurring once. The sequenced sample was PBMCs from blood, obtained around 25 months after vaccination. Receptor source: a man aged 45-69 years who received an inactivated influenza vaccine.

This clonotype was recorded many times. The junction differs from germline at one of its ends, possibly a read error. V gene TRBV5-1 combines with J gene TRBJ2-3; TRBD2 matches at 8 bases. There are 15 residues in the CDR3. Per germline, CDR1 SGHRS and CDR2 YFSETQ. In DNA, the CDR3 is TGTGCCAGCAGTTTAGTGGGCGGGGGGACAGATACGCAGTATTTT. Its translation is CASSLVGGGTDTQYF.

This chain connects TRBV9 to TRBJ2-3; 11 bases map to TRBD2. The CDR3 is 15 amino acids. The V gene's germline CDR1 is SGDLS and CDR2 YYNGEE. V was clipped by 4 bases and J by 2 bases; unmatched bases: 3. CDR3 bases: TGTGCCAGCAGCCCTAGCGGGGGGACCACAGATACGCAGTATTTT. Encoded protein: CASSPSGGTTDTQYF.

This clonotype appeared a few times. The rearrangement joins TRBV7-2 to TRBJ2-7, with a tentative D call TRBD2 (6 bases). The CDR3 has 16 residues. Germline V gives CDR1 SGHTA, CDR2 FQGNSA. V lost 2 bases to trimming and J lost 2 bases, with 16 bases between them. The chain's CDR3 is CASSLRGMAGTYEQYF. Written as DNA, the CDR3 is TGTGCCAGCAGCTTAAGGGGTATGGCGGGGACCTACGAGCAGTACTTC. Based on the CDR3 plus reference TRBV7-2 and TRBJ2-7, the full variable domain is GAGVSQSPSNKVTEKGKDVELRCDPISGHTALYWYRQSLGQGLEFLIYFQGNSAPDKSGLPSDRFSAERTGGSVSTLTIQRTQQEDSAVYLCASSLRGMAGTYEQYFGPGTRLTVT.

In its sample, this clonotype was seen a few times. The J gene is TRBJ2-2, the V gene TRBV9, with 7 bases matching TRBD2. Germline V gives CDR1 SGDLS, CDR2 YYNGEE. The CDR3 runs 16 residues. Trimming cost V 3 bases and J 4 bases; bases outside gene matches: 9. CDR3 DNA sequence: TGTGCCAGCAGCGCCGGACTAGGGTCGAGCACCGGGGAGCTGTTTTTT. It yields the protein CASSAGLGSSTGELFF.

The J gene is TRBJ2-1, the V gene TRBV6-1; the D is unclear. The CDR3 extends over 13 amino acids. Looked up from germline, CDR1 is MNHNS and CDR2 is SASEGT. V was shortened by 1 base and J by 5 bases, with 6 bases between the two germline ends. The CDR3 bases are TGTGCCAGCAGTGAAGTGGTGGACAATGAGCAGTTCTTC. It codes for CASSEVVDNEQFF.

This chain uses TRBV20-1 with TRBJ2-7; 13 bases are shared with TRBD2. This CDR3 comprises 15 residues. In germline, CDR1 is DFQATT, CDR2 SNEGSKA (reference sequence). The V and J ends lost 3 bases and 0 bases, in that order; junction bases with no gene match: 2. CDR3 protein: CSARTSGRLSYEQYF. CDR3 sequence (DNA): TGCAGTGCTAGGACTAGCGGGAGGCTCTCCTACGAGCAGTACTTC.

This clonotype was seen repeatedly, ten times or more. The gene calls are TRBV6-5 and TRBJ2-1, with D unclear. V was trimmed by 2 bases and J by 6 bases, leaving 14 bases between them. The length of the CDR3 is 15 residues. In germline, CDR1 is MNHEY, CDR2 SVGAGI. In DNA, the CDR3 is TGTGCCAGCAGTTACCCCGGATACGGTCCCAATGAGCAGTTCTTC. It encodes CASSYPGYGPNEQFF.

This clonotype occurred once. The chain combines TRBV5-1 with TRBJ2-7, with 9 bases fitting TRBD2. Germline CDR1 reads SGHRS; CDR2 reads YFSETQ. The junction had 7 bases not matched to a gene; V was cut back by 0 bases and J by 6 bases. This CDR3 has 15 amino acids. The CDR3 region is CASSLVGLAGGEQYF. CDR3 DNA sequence: TGCGCCAGCAGCTTGGTGGGACTAGCTGGTGGCGAGCAGTACTTC.

Ten or more counts support this clonotype. The gene calls are TRBV4-2 and TRBJ1-3; D is uncertain. CDR1 is LGHNA and CDR2 is YNFKEQ in the germline V gene. The V gene lost 0 bases and the J gene lost 0 bases, with 6 bases spanning the gap. The CDR3 is 15 amino acids. The CDR3, as DNA: TGTGCCAGCAGCCAAGAGCCAGGCTCTGGAAACACCATATATTTT. Translation: CASSQEPGSGNTIYF.

Relative to its sample, this clonotype is medium-sized. This CDR3 is missing its conserved last phenylalanine or tryptophan, likely due to a read error. Because the CDR3's place on the DNA is in doubt, the DNA is left out and the CDR3 is given as listed by TCRdb. The chain recombines TRBV2 with TRBJ1-2; the DNA was not compared with TRBD1, the D call given in the table. The CDR3 sequence runs 10 residues, both termini included. CDR1 is SNHLY and CDR2 is FYNNEI in the germline V gene. This CDR3 reads CASYRGPVST.

On this clonotype: A much larger clone lies one base from this, so it may be a read error. The chain has TRBV14 and TRBJ2-7; weak D call: TRBD1 (5 bases). This CDR3 has 13 amino acids. The V end was cut by 4 bases, the J end by 1 base, with 8 bases between. Germline CDR1 and CDR2: SGHDN and FVKESK. The CDR3 reads CASSRAGSYEQYF. CDR3 in DNA: TGTGCCAGCAGCCGGGCAGGGTCCTACGAGCAGTACTTC.

Many counts were recorded for this clonotype. The chain is built from TRBV6-2 or TRBV6-3 and TRBJ2-7, with a weak D call TRBD1 (5 bases). This CDR3 comprises 13 residues. Trimming took off 7 bases at V and 2 bases at J, with 12 bases between the two ends. Germline V gene sequence: CDR1 MNHEY, CDR2 SVGEGT. In nucleotides, the CDR3 is TGTGCCAGCACCTGGACACCTGCCTACGAGCAGTACTTC. Translation: CASTWTPAYEQYF.

A few counts support this clonotype. This sequence joins TRBV10-3 and TRBJ2-5; TRBD1 aligns across 8 bases. The V and J ends lost 6 bases and 3 bases, in that order; junction bases with no gene match: 6. CDR1 is ENHRY, CDR2 SYGVKD, per germline. The CDR3 has 14 amino acids. The CDR3, as DNA: TGTGCCATCAGCCCGGGACAGGACGAAGAGACCCAGTACTTC. Translation gives CAISPGQDEETQYF.

This clonotype appeared many times. The chain uses TRBV24-1 and TRBJ2-1; 13 nucleotides align to TRBD2. In germline, CDR1 is KGHDR, CDR2 SFDVKD. The CDR3 covers 22 residues. The V and J ends lost 5 bases and 0 bases, in that order; junction bases with no gene match: 18. As DNA, the CDR3 is TGTGCCACCAGTGGCCCCTTAACTAGCGGGGGGGAGTCTATGAGCTCCTACAATGAGCAGTTCTTC. The encoded protein is CATSGPLTSGGESMSSYNEQFF.

This clonotype showed up many times. V is TRBV11-2 and J is TRBJ2-7; TRBD1 is a possible D gene (7 bases). V lost 1 base to trimming and J lost 3 bases, with 13 bases between them. The CDR3 contains 15 residues. The germline gives CDR1 SGHAT, CDR2 FQNNGV. CDR3 protein: CASSLVSGGGYEQYF. In DNA, the CDR3 is TGTGCCAGCAGCTTAGTGTCAGGGGGAGGCTACGAGCAGTACTTC.